Below, 11 T cell receptor beta chains from the same sample are listed, as sequenced in a study of cytomegalovirus exposure and HLA in healthy donors. PCR used 60 Vbeta primers and 13 Jbeta primers. The table came from immunoSEQ multiplex PCR; TCRdb's copy has only in-frame clones and leaves some out. The sample has roughly 150,000 clones; around 84% are singletons. Material for sequencing was PBMCs. The receptor set was obtained from a boy between 2 and 10 years old in good health and CMV-seronegative.

V usage is TRBV29-1 and J usage is TRBJ2-7; the D gene is possibly TRBD1 (5 bases). From germline, CDR1 is SQVTM and CDR2 ANQGSEA. Trimming left V 3 bases short and J 0 bases short, with 9 bases between. CDR3 length: 13 residues. This CDR3 is CSVDQGSSYEQYF. CDR3 DNA: TGCAGCGTTGATCAGGGCAGCTCCTACGAGCAGTACTTC.

V usage is TRBV5-4 and J usage is TRBJ2-1, with 8 nucleotides matching TRBD2. The V and J ends lost 3 bases and 7 bases, in that order; junction bases with no gene match: 12. Per the germline V gene, CDR1 is SGHNT and CDR2 is YYREEE (reference sequence). The CDR3 length is 16 residues. For the CDR3, the DNA is TGTGCCAGCAGCTCCGGGGGGGGGAGGGCCGGGAATGAGCAGTTCTTC. It is translated as CASSSGGGRAGNEQFF.

The V call is TRBV4-1, the J call TRBJ1-1; a weak D match, TRBD1 (5 bases). Germline-derived CDR1 and CDR2 are MGHRA and YSYEKL. The CDR3 length is 13 residues. The V and J ends lost 6 bases and 4 bases respectively, with 12 bases between them. DNA for the CDR3: TGCGCCAGCAGTCCAGGGTGGCCCACTGAAGCTTTCTTT. Translation: CASSPGWPTEAFF.

This clone was picked up one time. The chain employs TRBV10-3 and TRBJ2-1, with D unresolved. Deletions cut 7 bases from V and 7 bases from J, with 17 bases between. The CDR3 length is 14 residues. Germline V lookup: CDR1 ENHRY, CDR2 SYGVKD. The DNA for the CDR3 is TGTGCCATCACCACCCCCAGTACCAGAAATGAGCAGTTCTTC. Its protein product is CAITTPSTRNEQFF.

A single count supports this clone. This chain connects TRBV7-3 to TRBJ2-5, with a tentative D call TRBD2 (6 bases). This CDR3 spans 13 amino acids. CDR1 is SGHTA and CDR2 is FQGTGA in the germline V gene. The V end lost 5 bases, the J end lost 7 bases, and 14 bases lay between the germline ends. The CDR3 protein is CASSAYGGATQYF. The DNA for the CDR3 is TGTGCCAGCAGCGCCTACGGGGGTGCGACCCAGTACTTC.

The rearrangement links TRBV14 to TRBJ2-1; D is ambiguous. V was shortened by 2 bases and J by 9 bases, with 17 bases between the two germline ends. Germline lookup yields CDR1 SGHDN and CDR2 FVKESK. This CDR3 has 15 residues. CDR3 sequence: CASSQSDAPSVEQFF. The CDR3 bases are TGTGCCAGCAGCCAATCTGATGCGCCTTCTGTTGAGCAGTTCTTC.

The genes are TRBV5-4 and TRBJ2-1, with 10 bases fitting TRBD2. The CDR3 is made up of 15 amino acids. CDR1 and CDR2 from the germline V gene are SGHNT and YYREEE (reference sequence). V lost 3 bases and J lost 5; bases outside the gene matches: 5. The CDR3 bases are TGTGCCAGCAGCTCAAGGACTAGCGGAGACAATGAGCAGTTCTTC. Amino acids: CASSSRTSGDNEQFF.

The chain carries TRBV5-3 and TRBJ1-2; 8 nucleotides line up with TRBD1. TRBV5-3 is assigned to the ORF class and has an uncertain function. J lost 6 bases, V lost 0 bases, and 10 bases had no gene match. The CDR3 loop spans 16 amino acids. Here the CDR3 DNA reads TGTGCCAGAAGCTTGGGTCCAGACAGGGGATTCGATGGCTACACCTTC. Translating it yields CARSLGPDRGFDGYTF.

The chain has TRBV27 and TRBJ1-1; D is possibly TRBD1 (5 bases). The V and J ends lost 3 bases and 3 bases respectively, with 11 bases between them. Germline-derived CDR1 and CDR2 are MNHEY and SMNVEV (reference sequence). The CDR3 is made up of 14 amino acids. The chain's CDR3 is CASSLNRWDTEAFF. Written as DNA, the CDR3 is TGTGCCAGCAGTTTGAACAGGTGGGACACTGAAGCTTTCTTT.

V usage is TRBV27 and J usage is TRBJ2-5, with TRBD1 matching 9 bases. The assigned J gene may be wrong: the sequence end matches TRBJ2-7 better. CDR3 length equals 15 residues. The V gene's germline CDR1 is MNHEY and CDR2 SMNVEV (reference sequence). DNA for the CDR3: TGTGCCAGCAGTTTCTGGGACAGGGTCGTCTACGAGCAGTACTTC. This sequence encodes CASSFWDRVVYEQYF.

The rearrangement joins TRBV2 to TRBJ2-7, with unresolved D. The CDR3 runs 13 residues. The germline V and J ends were trimmed by 3 bases and 6 bases, with 12 bases remaining between them. Germline CDR1 reads SNHLY; CDR2 reads FYNNEI. The CDR3 loop is CASSDPGKTEQYF. The DNA for the CDR3 is TGTGCCAGCAGTGACCCAGGAAAGACCGAGCAGTACTTC.